A single T cell receptor (beta chain) is shown here with its context. Its matching antigen is unknown. The data stem from a study of T cell responses to AZD1222 COVID-19 vaccine. Background on the study: Recipients boosted at about 4 weeks or about 12 weeks are pooled. Notes on the study in general: The donor cohort was predominantly white British with a female majority, and clonal diversity may have been underestimated. The study reported that nearly half of spike-specific TCRs target unmutated variant regions.

Using immunoSEQ multiplex PCR, the repertoire was profiled, and TCRdb retains in-frame clones only, with some absent. The table has over 100,000 clones, around 91% seen once; the top ten hold about 17%. CDR1 is MNHEY and CDR2 is SMNVEV in the germline V gene (reference sequence). The V end lost 0 bases, the J end lost 3 bases, and 13 bases lay between the germline ends. The CDR3 runs 16 residues. The sequencing used peripheral blood, collected on day 0 of AZD1222 vaccination. The receptor was isolated from an adult in good health. The J gene is TRBJ2-3, the V gene TRBV27, with D maybe TRBD2 (6 bases). The CDR3 loop is CASSLSISGGTDTQYF. The CDR3 DNA is TGTGCCAGCAGTTTATCGATTAGTGGGGGGACAGATACGCAGTATTTT.